This T cell receptor (beta chain) was observed in a study of CD8+ T cells in alopecia areata. On the study more broadly: Severity scores in treated patients reflected the percentage of scalp affected. Points from the study as a whole: Links between baseline CD8+ expansion and response need larger treated cohorts. Scalp samples also yield sequences of resident alphabeta T cells from normal skin.

Described treatment: oral pan-JAK inhibitor, 5-10 mg twice daily. Extracted RNA was reverse transcribed into cDNA, the sequencing template. Data came from immunoSEQ multiplex PCR; TCRdb stores just in-frame clones and leaves some out. Seen here are over 150,000 clones, less than 70% observed once, and the top ten hold 12% to 15%. Germline V gene lookup returns CDR1 SEHNR and CDR2 FQNEAQ (reference sequence). V was clipped by 0 bases and J by 4 bases, with 12 bases between them. The CDR3 runs to 15 residues. A remark on this clone: The antigen is undetermined.

The rearrangement links TRBV7-9 to TRBJ1-2; D not certain. The sequencing here drew on CD4+ T cells sorted from blood, taken at week 24, from a patient treated with tofacitinib. This clonotype was sampled from a human donor with alopecia areata. DNA for the CDR3: TGTGCCAGCAGCTTAGCCGGTACAAGCACCTATGGCTACACCTTC. Its protein is CASSLAGTSTYGYTF.